The clone carrying this T cell receptor (beta chain) has just a few counts. This entry belongs to a study of cytomegalovirus exposure and HLA in healthy donors. The PCR used 60 Vbeta and 13 Jbeta primers. Data came from immunoSEQ multiplex PCR; TCRdb stores just in-frame clones and leaves some out. The sample includes about 37,000 clones, roughly 82% of them seen just once. The source is a woman under 30 in good health and CMV-seropositive. Source material: PBMCs.

CDR3 DNA: TGTGCCAGCAGCTCCTCCCGGGACTTGAACACCGGGGAGCTGTTTTTT. As protein: CASSSSRDLNTGELFF. The V call is TRBV9, the J call TRBJ2-2; D may be TRBD2 (6 bases). V lost 4 bases and J 1 base, leaving 14 bases between the germline ends. CDR3 length equals 16 residues. Germline assignment: CDR1 SGDLS and CDR2 YYNGEE.